The 10 T cell receptor beta chains below all came from one sample that was sequenced in a study of Ad26.COV2.S vaccination and SARS-CoV-2 variants. Libraries were prepared by immunoSEQ multiplex PCR; TCRdb keeps only in-frame clonotypes and omits some of them. This sample has about 320,000 clones, with roughly 84% found just once. Treatment noted: roughly 18 received Ad26.COV2.S at low or high dose, single or two shots; about five received placebo; per-sample allocation not given. Sample collection was performed on day 63 after the first vaccine or placebo injection. The source was peripheral blood, collected in a trial of Ad26.COV2.S vaccine versus placebo. Receptors originate from a person between 18 and 65 years old who received the Ad26.COV2.S COVID-19 vaccine or a placebo.

V is TRBV30 and J is TRBJ2-7; D uncertain. This CDR3 comprises 15 residues. V was clipped by 3 bases and J by 0 bases, with 15 bases between them. Looked up from germline, CDR1 is GTSNPN and CDR2 is SVGIG (reference sequence). The CDR3 here is CAWSPGRITSYEQYF. Written as DNA, the CDR3 is TGTGCCTGGAGCCCAGGTCGGATTACCTCCTACGAGCAGTACTTC. Full variable domain (rest looked up from reference TRBV30 and TRBJ2-7): SQTIHQWPATLVQPVGSPLSLECTVEGTSNPNLYWYRQAAGRGLQLLFYSVGIGQISSEVPQNLSASRPQDRQFILSSKKLLLSDSGFYLCAWSPGRITSYEQYFGPGTRLTVT.

The sample holds many counts of this clone. This sample includes further DNA sequences coding for the same CDR3. V usage is TRBV6-5 and J usage is TRBJ1-2, with a possible D match to TRBD1 (5 bases). The length of the CDR3 is 13 residues. Germline values: CDR1 MNHEY, CDR2 SVGAGI. Trimming cost V 5 bases and J 3 bases, with 10 bases left between them. In DNA form, the CDR3 reads TGTGCCAGCAGTAGAGGGGCGGACTATGGCTACACCTTC. Its translation: CASSRGADYGYTF.

The chain recombines TRBV5-1 with TRBJ2-7; 10 positions match TRBD1. In germline, CDR1 is SGHRS, CDR2 YFSETQ. Trimming at V came to 6 bases and at J to 5 bases, leaving 8 bases not matched to a gene. This CDR3 region has 14 residues. The CDR3 sequence: CASTAGTGVHEQYF. CDR3 nucleotide sequence: TGCGCCAGCACCGCCGGGACAGGGGTCCACGAGCAGTACTTC.

This chain links TRBV5-4 with TRBJ1-1, with 7 bases that match TRBD1. The V gene's germline CDR1 is SGHNT and CDR2 YYREEE (reference sequence). J was trimmed by 3 bases and V by 4 bases; bases with no gene match: 6. CDR3 size: 14 residues. CDR3 region: CASSNPGGDTEAFF. CDR3 coding DNA: TGTGCCAGCAGCAATCCAGGGGGGGACACTGAAGCTTTCTTT.

V gene TRBV5-4 combines with J gene TRBJ2-1; TRBD2 matches 11 bases. CDR1 is SGHNT and CDR2 is YYREEE in the germline V gene (reference sequence). The CDR3 totals 17 residues. V gave up 2 bases and J gave up 11 bases; unmatched junction bases: 15. The CDR3 DNA follows: TGTGCCAGCAGCTTACGGCTAGCGGGGGGTTCTTTCTATCAGCAGTTCTTC. Translating it yields CASSLRLAGGSFYQQFF.

The CDR3 protein is CASSLWEDTQYF. As DNA, the CDR3 is TGTGCCAGCAGCCTTTGGGAAGATACGCAGTATTTT. The J gene is TRBJ2-3, the V gene TRBV9; D is undetermined. CDR1 and CDR2 (germline): SGDLS, YYNGEE. The CDR3 has 12 residues. The ends were cut back, 4 bases at V and 5 bases at J, with 8 bases in the middle.

The chain's CDR3 is CASSPLGQRGETQYF. In nucleotides, the CDR3 is TGTGCCAGCTCACCATTGGGCCAGCGCGGAGAGACCCAGTACTTC. The chain has TRBV18 and TRBJ2-5; no clear D. Germline CDR1 KGHSH, CDR2 LQKENI. V was pared by 2 bases and J by 4 bases, with 14 bases between. The length of the CDR3 is 15 residues.

The chain is built from TRBV18 and TRBJ1-3; D is perhaps TRBD1 (6 bases). Trimming pared 0 bases from V and 4 bases from J, leaving 13 bases between. The CDR3 is 16 residues long. CDR1 is KGHSH, CDR2 LQKENI, per germline. The CDR3 reads CASSPPNRVGGNTIYF. Here the CDR3 DNA reads TGTGCCAGCTCACCACCAAACAGGGTAGGAGGAAACACCATATATTTT.

This chain connects TRBV19 to TRBJ2-3, with TRBD2 matching 9 bases. Trimming cost V 8 bases and J 6 bases; bases outside gene matches: 9. The CDR3 extends over 14 amino acids. Germline CDR1 reads LNHDA; CDR2 reads SQIVND (reference sequence). Written as DNA, the CDR3 is TGTGCCAGTTCCATAGCGGGGGCCCACGATACGCAGTATTTT. Protein: CASSIAGAHDTQYF.

The chain links TRBV7-9 to TRBJ1-2; 7 nucleotides match TRBD1. This CDR3 spans 14 amino acids. Per germline, CDR1 SEHNR and CDR2 FQNEAQ (reference sequence). Trimming at V came to 5 bases and at J to 7 bases, leaving 10 bases not matched to a gene. CDR3 protein: CASSGRDSSFGYTF. The CDR3, as DNA: TGTGCCAGCAGCGGCCGGGACAGTTCTTTTGGCTACACCTTC.